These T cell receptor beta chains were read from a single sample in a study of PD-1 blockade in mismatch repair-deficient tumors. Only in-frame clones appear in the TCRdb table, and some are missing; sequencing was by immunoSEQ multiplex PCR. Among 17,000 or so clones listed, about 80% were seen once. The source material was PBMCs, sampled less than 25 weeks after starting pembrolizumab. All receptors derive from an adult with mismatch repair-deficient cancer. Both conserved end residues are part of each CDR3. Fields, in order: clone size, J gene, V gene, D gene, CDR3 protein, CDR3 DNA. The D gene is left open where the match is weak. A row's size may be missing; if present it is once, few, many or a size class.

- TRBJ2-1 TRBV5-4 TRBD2 CASSLSSGRYEQFF TGTGCCAGCAGCTTATCTAGCGGGAGGTATGAGCAGTTCTTC
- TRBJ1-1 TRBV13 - CASSLNGREGTEAFF TGTGCCAGCAGCCTCAACGGCAGGGAGGGCACTGAAGCTTTCTTT
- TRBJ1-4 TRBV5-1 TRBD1 CASSHRGGNEKLFF TGCGCCAGCAGCCACAGGGGAGGAAATGAAAAACTGTTTTTT
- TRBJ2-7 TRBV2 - CASSEAFWTETNEQYF TGTGCCAGCAGTGAAGCGTTTTGGACAGAAACAAACGAGCAGTACTTC
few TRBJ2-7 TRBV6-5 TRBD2 CASRGLAEFYEQYF TGTGCCAGCAGGGGACTAGCGGAGTTCTACGAGCAGTACTTC
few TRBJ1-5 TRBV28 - CASRTGFQPQHF TGTGCCAGCAGAACAGGTTTTCAGCCCCAGCATTTT
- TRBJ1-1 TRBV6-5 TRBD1 CASSYTGTGGTEAFF TGTGCCAGCAGTTACACCGGGACAGGGGGCACTGAAGCTTTCTTT
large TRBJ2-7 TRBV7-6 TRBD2 CASSLDTSGAYEQYF TGTGCCAGCAGCTTAGATACTAGCGGGGCCTACGAGCAGTACTTC
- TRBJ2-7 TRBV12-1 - CASSFSPGKCEQYF TGTGCCAGCAGTTTTTCTCCAGGGAAATGCGAGCAGTACTTC
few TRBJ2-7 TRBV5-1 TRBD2 CASSLFGTSVPYEQYF TGCGCCAGCAGCTTGTTTGGGACTAGCGTACCCTACGAGCAGTACTTC
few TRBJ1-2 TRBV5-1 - CASSLGWGENYGYTF TGCGCCAGCAGCCTGGGGTGGGGGGAGAACTATGGCTACACCTTC
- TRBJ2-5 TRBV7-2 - CASSLVSRVRQETQYF TGTGCCAGCAGCTTAGTCTCGCGGGTCCGGCAAGAGACCCAGTACTTC
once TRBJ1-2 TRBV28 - CASTVQGKGYGYTF TGTGCCAGCACTGTTCAGGGGAAGGGTTATGGCTACACCTTC
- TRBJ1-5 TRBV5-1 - CASSPGINQPQHF TGCGCCAGCAGCCCGGGGATCAATCAGCCCCAGCATTTT
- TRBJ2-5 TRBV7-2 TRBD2 CASGRERTETQYF TGTGCCAGCGGGAGGGAGAGGACGGAGACCCAGTACTTC
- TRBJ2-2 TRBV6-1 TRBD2 CASSGLAGDTGELFF TGTGCCAGCAGTGGACTAGCGGGAGACACCGGGGAGCTGTTTTTT
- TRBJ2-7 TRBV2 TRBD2 CASSEQRSSGSSYEQYF TGTGCCAGCAGTGAGCAGCGGAGTAGCGGGAGCAGCTACGAGCAGTACTTC
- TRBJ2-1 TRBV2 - CASRMLVHEQFF TGTGCCAGCAGGATGTTAGTCCATGAGCAGTTCTTC
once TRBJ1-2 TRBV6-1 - CASSDRGFNYGYTF TGTGCCAGCAGCGACAGAGGTTTTAACTATGGCTACACCTTC
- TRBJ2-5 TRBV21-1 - CASGAKVGGVGCPCQETQYF TGTGCCAGCGGTGCAAAAGTGGGGGGTGTGGGATGCCCGTGCCAAGAGACCCAGTACTTC
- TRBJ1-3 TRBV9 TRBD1 CASSPTGSGNTIYF TGTGCCAGCAGCCCGACAGGGTCTGGAAACACCATATATTTT
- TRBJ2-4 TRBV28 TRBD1 CASTTGGGIQYF TGTGCCAGCACAACAGGGGGCGGCATTCAGTACTTC
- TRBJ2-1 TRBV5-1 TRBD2 CASSFGTSGPYNEQFF TGCGCCAGCAGCTTTGGGACTAGCGGGCCCTACAATGAGCAGTTCTTC
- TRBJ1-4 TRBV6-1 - CASNLGGEKLFF TGTGCCAGCAATTTGGGGGGTGAAAAACTGTTTTTT
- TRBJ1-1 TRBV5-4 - CASSLGDTEAFF TGTGCCAGCAGCTTAGGGGACACTGAAGCTTTCTTT
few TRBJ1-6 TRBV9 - CASSVDTFRGSPLHF TGTGCCAGCAGCGTGGACACATTCAGGGGTTCACCCCTCCACTTT
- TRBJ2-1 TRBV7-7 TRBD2 CASSLAGTSGRNEQFF TGTGCCAGCAGCTTAGCGGGGACTAGCGGCCGGAATGAGCAGTTCTTC
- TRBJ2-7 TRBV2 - CASGGETPSGEQYF TGTGCCAGCGGCGGAGAAACGCCCTCTGGGGAGCAGTACTTC
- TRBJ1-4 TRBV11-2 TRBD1 CASSRGQLNEKLFF TGTGCCAGCAGCCGGGGACAGTTGAATGAAAAACTGTTTTTT
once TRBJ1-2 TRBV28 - CASRARSNYGYTF TGTGCCAGCAGGGCCCGTTCTAACTATGGCTACACCTTC
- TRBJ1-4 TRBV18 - CASSRVEKLFF TGTGCCAGCTCTCGGGTTGAAAAACTGTTTTTT
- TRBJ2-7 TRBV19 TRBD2 CASSIGASGTYEQYF TGTGCCAGTAGTATTGGGGCTAGCGGGACATACGAGCAGTACTTC
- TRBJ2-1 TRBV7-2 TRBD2 CASSLERASGPQQFF TGTGCCAGCAGCTTAGAGAGGGCTAGCGGACCTCAGCAGTTCTTC
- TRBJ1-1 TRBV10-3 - CAISPGTNDEAFF TGTGCCATCAGCCCCGGGACAAATGATGAAGCTTTCTTT
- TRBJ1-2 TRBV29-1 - CSVEPASSDGYTF TGCAGCGTTGAACCCGCTTCAAGCGATGGCTACACCTTC
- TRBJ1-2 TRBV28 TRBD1 CASSSLGTGGHYGYTF TGTGCCAGCAGTTCGCTCGGGACAGGGGGCCACTATGGCTACACCTTC
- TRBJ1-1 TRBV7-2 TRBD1 CASSLLQGDTEAFF TGTGCCAGCAGCTTACTGCAGGGGGACACTGAAGCTTTCTTT
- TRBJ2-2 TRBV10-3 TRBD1 CAISTRDREGGRELFF TGTGCCATCAGCACCCGGGACAGGGAAGGGGGCCGGGAGCTGTTTTTT
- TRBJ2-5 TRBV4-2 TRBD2 CASSQEPGLAGGRGIGETQYF TGTGCCAGCAGCCAAGAGCCCGGACTAGCGGGAGGAAGGGGGATCGGAGAGACCCAGTACTTC
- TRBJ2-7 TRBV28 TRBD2 CASSLTSASSYEQYF TGTGCCAGCAGTTTGACTAGCGCGAGCTCCTACGAGCAGTACTTC
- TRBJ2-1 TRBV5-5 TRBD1 CASSWAWTGAPNEQFF TGTGCCAGCAGCTGGGCATGGACAGGAGCCCCCAATGAGCAGTTCTTC
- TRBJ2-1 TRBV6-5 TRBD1 CASTVRGQYNEQFF TGTGCCAGCACCGTACGGGGACAGTACAATGAGCAGTTCTTC
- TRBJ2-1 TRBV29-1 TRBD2 CSVAPTGRDNEQFF TGCAGCGTTGCCCCCACCGGGAGGGACAATGAGCAGTTCTTC
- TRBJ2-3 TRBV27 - CASSYGPIATDTQYF TGTGCCAGCAGTTATGGCCCCATCGCCACAGATACGCAGTATTTT
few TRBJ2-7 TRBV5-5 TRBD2 CASSPRREGGYEQYF TGTGCCAGCAGCCCCCGGCGGGAGGGAGGGTACGAGCAGTACTTC
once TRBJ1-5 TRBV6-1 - CASSEGRHSNQPQHF TGTGCCAGCAGTGAAGGCAGACATAGCAATCAGCCCCAGCATTTT
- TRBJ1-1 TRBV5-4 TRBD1 CASSSAGTGGTKAFF TGTGCCAGCAGCAGCGCCGGGACAGGGGGAACGAAAGCTTTCTTT
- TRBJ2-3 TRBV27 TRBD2 CASSWTSGFTDTQYF TGTGCCAGCAGTTGGACTAGCGGATTCACAGATACGCAGTATTTT
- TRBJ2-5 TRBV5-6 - CASSLARGAQGGRETQYF TGTGCCAGCAGCTTGGCCCGTGGAGCCCAGGGAGGTAGAGAGACCCAGTACTTC
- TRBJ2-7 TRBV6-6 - CASSYEVYTIGEQYF TGTGCCAGCAGTTACGAGGTATATACAATAGGCGAGCAGTACTTC
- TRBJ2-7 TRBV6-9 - CASTADLHYEQYF TGTGCCAGCACAGCGGACCTACACTACGAGCAGTACTTC
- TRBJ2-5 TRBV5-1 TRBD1 CASSSTGGRGETQYF TGCGCCAGCAGCTCGACAGGGGGGCGAGGAGAGACCCAGTACTTC
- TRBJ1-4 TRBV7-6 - CASSLRLRGDNEKLFF TGTGCCAGCAGCTTAAGGCTCAGGGGAGATAATGAAAAACTGTTTTTT
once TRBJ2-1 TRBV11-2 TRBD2 CASSSPGLAGRGNEQFF TGTGCCAGCAGCTCTCCGGGACTAGCGGGAAGAGGCAATGAGCAGTTCTTC